This T cell receptor (beta chain) was observed in a study of vaccination effects on CD4 cells after COVID-19. About the study: Post-vaccine sampling took place a median of 72 days after the second dose. IL-2 at about 10 IU/ml and peptides at around 9.6 ug/ml were added to cultured PBMC, approximately 1.9 million per well.

Cells that had been cultured for 10 days were the source of isolated CD4+ T cells. Participants each got two BNT162b2 or mRNA-1273 vaccine doses. The count of this clone is one. Its antigen remains unknown. This table comes from immunoSEQ multiplex PCR, and its TCRdb copy is limited to in-frame clones, with some not included. The sample shows around 49,000 clones, around 70% of them seen only once. Whole-study findings and limits: Vaccine- and infection-induced clones showed marked clonal contraction late following vaccination. The study had few convalescent patients and no early post-infection timepoints.

The V gene lost 1 base and the J gene lost 5 bases, with 7 bases spanning the gap. In germline, CDR1 is LGHNA, CDR2 YNFKEQ. CDR3 size: 13 residues. The chain has TRBV4-2 and TRBJ2-3; D gene ambiguous. The sequences come from CD4+ T cells from PBMCs cultured without peptide, collected after COVID-19 vaccination. The clonotype originates from a human donor who received a COVID-19 vaccine. The CDR3 DNA reads as TGTGCCAGCAGCCAAGGGGTCTTAGATACGCAGTATTTT. Protein product: CASSQGVLDTQYF.